What follows is one T cell receptor (beta chain) and its context. In the authors' methods: For nucleated cells, counts were estimated from reference gene primer amplification. Profiled with immunoSEQ multiplex PCR; TCRdb holds only in-frame clones, not every one. V and J calls plus clone size are reproduced from that table; the DNA served to infer D and trimming. The repertoire includes about 200,000 clones, about 83% of them detected once, and more than 8% sits in the top ten. The record originates from a study of blood T cell repertoires in COVID-19. Overall study context: Samples representing acute and convalescent COVID-19 were sourced from the United States, Italy and Spain. In each case, the material was cDNA or gDNA derived from T cells, B-cell-depleted T cells, or PBMCs.

This CDR3 is 13 amino acids long. V was pared by 4 bases and J by 2 bases, with 6 bases between. Germline V gene sequence: CDR1 SNHLY, CDR2 FYNNEI. Material: peripheral blood. This receptor was identified in a woman aged 45-60 years with acute or convalescent COVID-19. The V gene is TRBV2, the J gene TRBJ1-5; D remains ambiguous. The CDR3 is CASSATGNQPQHF. As DNA, the CDR3 is TGTGCCAGCAGTGCTACAGGCAATCAGCCCCAGCATTTT.